The 9 T cell receptor beta chains below were found in one sample sequenced in a study of T cell responses to AZD1222 COVID-19 vaccine. Profiled with immunoSEQ multiplex PCR; TCRdb holds only in-frame clones, not every one. Of 95,000 to 150,000 clones in the sample, more than 85% were seen once. This specimen was peripheral blood, taken 28 days after the second AZD1222 dose. These receptors came from an adult who received the AZD1222 COVID-19 vaccine.

The V call is TRBV9, the J call TRBJ2-3; possible D gene TRBD1, 5 bases. Germline V gene lookup returns CDR1 SGDLS and CDR2 YYNGEE. There are 17 residues in the CDR3. V was cut by 3 bases and J by 5 bases, with 22 bases left in between. As DNA, the CDR3 is TGTGCCAGCAGCGAGGCGGATGTAGGGGCCGTTGGAGATACGCAGTATTTT. It codes for CASSEADVGAVGDTQYF. Filled out from reference TRBV9 and TRBJ2-3, the complete variable domain reads DSGVTQTPKHLITATGQRVTLRCSPRSGDLSVYWYQQSLDQGLQFLIQYYNGEERAKGNILERFSAQQFPDLHSELNLSSLELGDSALYFCASSEADVGAVGDTQYFGPGTRLTVL.

The V gene is TRBV12-5, the J gene TRBJ2-3; perhaps TRBD1 as D (6 bases). Germline CDR1 reads LGHNT; CDR2 reads FRNRAP. The CDR3 contains 13 residues. The germline V and J ends were trimmed by 10 bases and 3 bases, with 14 bases remaining between them. The CDR3 reads CATGQSLTDTQYF. The CDR3 bases are TGTGCTACCGGACAGAGTTTAACAGATACGCAGTATTTT.

This chain links TRBV5-1 with TRBJ1-2, with 7 bases lining up with TRBD1. J gave up 3 bases and V 1 base, and 3 bases lay outside the gene matches. Germline CDR1 reads SGHRS; CDR2 reads YFSETQ. The CDR3 contains 14 residues. The CDR3 nucleotides are TGCGCCAGCAGCTTGCAGGGGGAAGACTATGGCTACACCTTC. Translated: CASSLQGEDYGYTF. The variable domain in full, with the rest retrieved from reference TRBV5-1 and TRBJ1-2, is KAGVTQTPRYLIKTRGQQVTLSCSPISGHRSVSWYQQTPGQGLQFLFEYFSETQRNKGNFPGRFSGRQFSNSRSEMNVSTLELGDSALYLCASSLQGEDYGYTFGSGTRLTVV.

The V call is TRBV5-1, the J call TRBJ1-4, with unresolved D. The V end lost 1 base, the J end lost 0 bases, and 7 bases lay between the germline ends. CDR1 SGHRS and CDR2 YFSETQ come from the germline V gene. The CDR3 contains 15 residues. The CDR3 reads CASSLSRSTNEKLFF. The CDR3 coding sequence is TGCGCCAGCAGCTTGAGCCGGTCAACTAATGAAAAACTGTTTTTT.

J is TRBJ1-1 and V is TRBV6-1, with D unclear. V lost 5 bases and J 4 bases, leaving 17 bases between the germline ends. The CDR3 totals 15 residues. The germline gives CDR1 MNHNS, CDR2 SASEGT. The CDR3: CASSSSRGTATEAFF. In DNA, the CDR3 is TGTGCCAGCAGTTCATCGCGGGGTACGGCCACTGAAGCTTTCTTT.

The gene calls are TRBV2 and TRBJ2-2; possible D gene TRBD2, 5 bases. Germline V CDR1 and CDR2: SNHLY, FYNNEI. The CDR3 runs to 15 residues. The ends were cut back, 4 bases at V and 2 bases at J, with 11 bases in the middle. The CDR3 protein is CASSGVGANTGELFF. CDR3 DNA: TGTGCCAGCAGTGGGGTGGGAGCAAACACCGGGGAGCTGTTTTTT.

This sequence joins TRBV7-9 and TRBJ2-7; 9 nucleotides agree with TRBD2. J lost 2 bases, V lost 1 base, and 3 bases had no gene match. Germline values: CDR1 SEHNR, CDR2 FQNEAQ (reference sequence). The CDR3 has 15 amino acids. CDR3 nucleotides: TGTGCCAGCAGCTTAGAAGCGGGGGGAACCTACGAGCAGTACTTC. This codes for CASSLEAGGTYEQYF.

Worth noting for this clone: This same CDR3 is encoded by further DNA sequences in the sample. V and J are TRBV7-2 and TRBJ1-5; 8 nucleotides align to TRBD1. The CDR3 consists of 14 residues. Germline V gene sequence: CDR1 SGHTA, CDR2 FQGNSA. V dropped 4 bases and J dropped 2; count of bases not matched to a gene: 1. This CDR3 is CASSSDRGNQPQHF. The CDR3 DNA reads TGTGCCAGCAGCTCGGACAGGGGCAATCAGCCCCAGCATTTT.

The rearrangement links TRBV4-1 to TRBJ2-1; 8 bases are a match to TRBD1. Germline V CDR1 and CDR2: MGHRA, YSYEKL. The V and J ends lost 4 bases and 8 bases, in that order; junction bases with no gene match: 1. The CDR3 length is 12 residues. The CDR3 DNA reads as TGCGCCAGCAGCCCGACAGGGGATGAGCAGTTCTTC. Amino acid sequence: CASSPTGDEQFF.